This T cell receptor (beta chain) was recorded in a study of cytomegalovirus exposure and HLA in healthy donors. Study details: Among over 300 genotyped donors, around 80% fell in the Caucasian-associated ancestry cluster. Study observations and caveats: Researchers catalogued some 160 TCR beta chains as cytomegalovirus-associated.

Participants comprised healthy donors of bone marrow. PCR used 60 Vbeta primers and 13 Jbeta primers. Clones were sequenced by immunoSEQ multiplex PCR, and TCRdb holds only the in-frame ones, with some missing. The data hold roughly 240,000 clones, with roughly 82% observed a single time. V trimming: 4 bases; J trimming: 2 bases; junction bases outside the gene matches: 12. Germline loops: CDR1 SGHRS, CDR2 YFSETQ. This CDR3 contains 18 residues. With regard to this clone: Antigen: not known.

The sequenced material came from PBMCs. The TCR comes from a middle-aged woman in good health and CMV-seropositive. This chain uses TRBV5-1 with TRBJ2-7, with 13 bases fitting TRBD2. This CDR3 reads CASSRGLAGAIPPYEQYF. In DNA form, the CDR3 reads TGCGCCAGCAGCCGTGGACTAGCGGGAGCTATACCCCCCTACGAGCAGTACTTC. The full variable domain, completed using reference TRBV5-1 and TRBJ2-7, is KAGVTQTPRYLIKTRGQQVTLSCSPISGHRSVSWYQQTPGQGLQFLFEYFSETQRNKGNFPGRFSGRQFSNSRSEMNVSTLELGDSALYLCASSRGLAGAIPPYEQYFGPGTRLTVT.